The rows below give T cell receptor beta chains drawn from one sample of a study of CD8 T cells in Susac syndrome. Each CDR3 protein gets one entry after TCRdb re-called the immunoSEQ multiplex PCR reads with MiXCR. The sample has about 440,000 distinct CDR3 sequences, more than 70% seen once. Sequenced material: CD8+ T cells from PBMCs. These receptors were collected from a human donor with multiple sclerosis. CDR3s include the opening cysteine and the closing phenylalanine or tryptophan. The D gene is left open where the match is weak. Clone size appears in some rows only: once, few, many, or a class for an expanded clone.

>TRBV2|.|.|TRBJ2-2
CASSATSSGELFF
TGTGCCAGCAGCGCTACTAGCTCCGGGGAGCTGTTTTTT
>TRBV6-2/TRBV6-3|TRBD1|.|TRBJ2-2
CASSYLVTGGDTGELFF
TGTGCCAGCAGTTATCTGGTGACAGGGGGAGATACCGGGGAGCTGTTTTTT
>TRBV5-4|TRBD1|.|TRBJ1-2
CASSIRQGAGYGYTF
TGTGCCAGCAGCATCCGACAGGGGGCGGGCTATGGCTACACCTTC
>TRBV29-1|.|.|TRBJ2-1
CSVEDGGNEQFF
TGCAGCGTTGAAGATGGGGGCAATGAGCAGTTCTTC
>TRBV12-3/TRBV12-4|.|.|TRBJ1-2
CASTTDGLYGYTF
TGTGCCAGCACCACGGACGGACTCTATGGCTACACCTTC
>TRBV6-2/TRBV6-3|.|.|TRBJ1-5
CASSYPNEGNQPQHF
TGTGCCAGCAGTTACCCAAACGAGGGCAATCAGCCCCAGCATTTT
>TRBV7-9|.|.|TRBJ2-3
CASSGSGGTTDTQYF
TGTGCCAGCAGCGGGTCCGGGGGCACAACAGATACGCAGTATTTT
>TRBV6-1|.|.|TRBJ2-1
CASSTGPSSYNEQFF
TGTGCCAGCAGTACAGGGCCGAGCTCCTACAATGAGCAGTTCTTC
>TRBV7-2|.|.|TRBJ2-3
CASSLAERGIDTQYF
TGTGCCAGCAGCTTAGCGGAAAGAGGGATAGATACGCAGTATTTT
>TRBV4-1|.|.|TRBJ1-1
CASSPQGFATEAFF
TGCGCCAGCAGCCCCCAGGGATTCGCCACTGAAGCTTTCTTT
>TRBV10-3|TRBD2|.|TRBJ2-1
CATLRSSAGGHNEQFF
TGTGCCACCCTAAGGTCTTCGGCGGGAGGCCACAATGAGCAGTTCTTC
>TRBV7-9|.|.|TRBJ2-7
CASSFGLGEQYF
TGTGCCAGCAGCTTCGGGCTTGGGGAGCAGTACTTC
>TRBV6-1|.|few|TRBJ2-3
CASSELVGRTDTQYF
TGTGCCAGCAGTGAACTCGTTGGTCGCACAGATACGCAGTATTTT
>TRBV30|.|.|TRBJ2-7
CAWRNQVISYEQYF
TGTGCCTGGAGGAATCAGGTAATCTCCTACGAGCAGTACTTC
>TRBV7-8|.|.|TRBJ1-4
CASSLIGAGEKLFF
TGTGCCAGCAGCTTAATCGGTGCCGGTGAAAAACTGTTTTTT
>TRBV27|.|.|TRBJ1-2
CASSEHETYGYTF
TGTGCCAGCAGTGAACATGAAACTTATGGCTACACCTTC
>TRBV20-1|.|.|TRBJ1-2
CSARDLRLNYGYTF
TGCAGTGCTAGAGATCTCCGGTTAAACTATGGCTACACCTTC
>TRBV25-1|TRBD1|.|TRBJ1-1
CASSDGQGTGRVGEAFF
TGTGCCAGCAGTGACGGACAGGGTACGGGGAGGGTGGGTGAAGCTTTCTTT
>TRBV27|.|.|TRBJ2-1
CASSPTRTAAHNEQFF
TGTGCCAGCAGTCCGACCCGGACAGCAGCTCACAATGAGCAGTTCTTC
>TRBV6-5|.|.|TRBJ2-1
CASSYGQSSYNEQFF
TGTGCCAGCAGTTATGGGCAGAGCTCCTACAATGAGCAGTTCTTC
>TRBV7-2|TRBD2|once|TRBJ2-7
CASSPPGVGGSSYEQYF
TGTGCCAGCAGCCCTCCGGGGGTGGGCGGGAGCTCCTACGAGCAGTACTTC
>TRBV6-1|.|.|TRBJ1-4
CASSEPPWDGDGANEKLFF
TGTGCCAGCAGTGAACCCCCCTGGGATGGCGATGGGGCTAATGAAAAACTGTTTTTT
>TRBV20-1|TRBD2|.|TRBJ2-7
CSANSGAGPYEQYF
TGCAGTGCCAATAGCGGGGCCGGTCCCTACGAGCAGTACTTC
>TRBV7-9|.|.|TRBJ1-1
CASSLEGRTEAFF
TGTGCCAGCAGCTTAGAAGGGCGAACTGAAGCTTTCTTT
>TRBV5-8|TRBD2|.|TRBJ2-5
CASSLGTSESAETQYF
TGTGCCAGCAGCTTGGGGACTAGCGAGTCCGCAGAGACCCAGTACTTC
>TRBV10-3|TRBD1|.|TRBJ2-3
CAISEMERDRVTDTQYF
TGTGCCATCAGTGAGATGGAGAGGGACAGGGTCACAGATACGCAGTATTTT
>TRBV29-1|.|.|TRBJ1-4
CSVVFGDTNEKLFF
TGCAGCGTTGTATTTGGGGATACCAATGAAAAACTGTTTTTT
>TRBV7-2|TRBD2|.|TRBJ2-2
CASSLVPETSQAGELFF
TGTGCCAGCAGCTTAGTTCCCGAGACTAGCCAAGCCGGGGAGCTGTTTTTT
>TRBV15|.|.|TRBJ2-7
CATSPTTGPSEDYEQYF
TGTGCCACCAGCCCTACGACCGGTCCTAGCGAAGACTACGAGCAGTACTTC
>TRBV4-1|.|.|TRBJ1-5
CASSQDHGDAPQHF
TGCGCCAGCAGCCAAGATCACGGGGACGCGCCCCAGCATTTT
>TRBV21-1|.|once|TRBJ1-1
CASFCPGRRFGDTEAFF
TGTGCCAGTTTTTGCCCGGGACGCCGTTTCGGGGACACTGAAGCTTTCTTT
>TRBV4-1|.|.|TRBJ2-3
CASSQDKLGLHTDTQYF
TGCGCCAGCAGCCAAGATAAATTAGGTCTGCATACAGATACGCAGTATTTT
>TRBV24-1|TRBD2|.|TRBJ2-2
CATSDSHVIAGIHTGELFF
TGTGCCACCAGTGATTCCCACGTGATAGCGGGGATTCACACCGGGGAGCTGTTTTTT
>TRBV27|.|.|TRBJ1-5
CASSSIGGNQPQHF
TGTGCCAGCAGCTCCATTGGGGGTAATCAGCCCCAGCATTTT
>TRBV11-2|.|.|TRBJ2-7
CASSLVVSGHEQYF
TGTGCCAGCAGCTTAGTTGTCAGTGGCCACGAGCAGTACTTC
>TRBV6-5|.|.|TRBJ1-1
CASSSWERTEAFF
TGTGCCAGCAGTTCTTGGGAGAGAACTGAAGCTTTCTTT
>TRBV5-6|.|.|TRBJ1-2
CASSPGYRAYGYTF
TGTGCCAGCAGCCCTGGGTACAGGGCCTATGGCTACACCTTC
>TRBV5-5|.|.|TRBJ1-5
CASSLEAGVQPQHF
TGTGCCAGCAGCTTGGAGGCAGGGGTTCAGCCCCAGCATTTT
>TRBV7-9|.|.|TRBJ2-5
CASSIPGTRETQYF
TGTGCCAGCAGCATTCCCGGGACGCGTGAGACCCAGTACTTC
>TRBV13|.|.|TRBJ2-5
CASSLGQRETQYF
TGTGCCAGCAGCTTAGGACAGAGGGAGACCCAGTACTTC
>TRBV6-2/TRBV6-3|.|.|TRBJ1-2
CASTEDPRGTNYGYTF
TGTGCCAGCACCGAAGATCCACGAGGAACTAACTATGGCTACACCTTC
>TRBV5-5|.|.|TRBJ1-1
CASSLEGGVTEAFF
TGTGCCAGCAGCTTAGAGGGAGGAGTGACTGAAGCTTTCTTT
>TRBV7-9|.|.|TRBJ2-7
CASSSQLDGGYEQYF
TGTGCCAGCAGCTCTCAACTCGACGGGGGCTACGAGCAGTACTTC
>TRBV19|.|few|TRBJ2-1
CASRGDTGDRVSDEQFF
TGTGCCAGTAGGGGAGACACCGGCGACCGGGTATCCGATGAGCAGTTCTTC